This TCR beta chain was identified in a study of cytomegalovirus exposure and HLA in healthy donors. Broader study findings: Reportedly, cytomegalovirus status was diagnosed with high sensitivity and specificity. Highly shared sequence variants in one cluster were likely a sequencing artifact.

About this clone: Its antigen remains unknown.

The PCR contained 60 Vbeta and 13 Jbeta primers. Libraries were prepared by immunoSEQ multiplex PCR; TCRdb keeps only in-frame clonotypes and omits some of them. The table shows more than 110,000 clones, with around 81% occurring only once. V was pared by 8 bases and J by 8 bases, with 21 bases between. Germline V gene data show CDR1 as MNHEY and CDR2 as SMNVEV (reference sequence). The CDR3 length is 14 residues. The chain has TRBV27 and TRBJ1-2; D is undetermined. The TCR originated in a man aged 45-65 years in good health and CMV-seronegative. What was sequenced was PBMCs. The CDR3 region is CASGPSGSTQGYTF. The CDR3 DNA reads as TGTGCCAGCGGGCCCTCGGGAAGTACCCAAGGCTACACCTTC.